The source of this TCR beta chain is a study of identical twins. Study findings and constraints: Out-of-frame alpha sequences shared between twins exhibited an excess of low generation probability.

From germline, CDR1 is SGHAT and CDR2 FQNNGV. With 5 bases clipped from V and 1 base from J, the junction kept 18 bases outside the gene matches. The CDR3 runs to 19 residues. For this clonotype: Its matching antigen is unknown.

In TCRdb, the 5' RACE reads were re-called with MiXCR into one record per CDR3 protein. The sample carries approximately 700,000 distinct CDR3 sequences, about 20% recorded once. In addition, the sample was reused for a study of T cells expressing NK-cell markers. From that report: Most of the eight sequenced donors tested HCMV-seropositive; one tested seronegative.

The receptor was isolated from a woman aged 18 to 35 in good health. The material sequenced was PBMCs. The chain employs TRBV11-2 and TRBJ2-3; 7 bases match TRBD2. This chain's CDR3 is CASSLFGLGRAFGTDTQYF. CDR3 nucleotide sequence: TGTGCCAGCAGCCTCTTCGGCCTGGGGAGGGCCTTTGGCACAGATACGCAGTATTTT.